This entry concerns a single TCR beta chain. Its antigen is unidentified. This sample stems from a study of T cell responses to AZD1222 COVID-19 vaccine. Trimming removed 0 bases at V and 2 bases at J, with 12 bases between. Germline V lookup: CDR1 MNHEY, CDR2 SVGAGI. This CDR3 is built from 16 residues. General study points: Mostly white British, mostly female donors; authors suggested clonal diversity may be underestimated. Across spike, vaccine-associated CD4 TCRs were found, dominant at 160-218 and 743-854. Samples come after the peak T cell response, not at day 14. Spike-specific TCR breadth and depth rose after two AZD1222 doses.

This table comes from immunoSEQ multiplex PCR, and its TCRdb copy is limited to in-frame clones, with some not included. The sample contains tens of thousands of clones, about nine tenths of which appear only once. Source: peripheral blood, taken on day 0 of AZD1222 vaccination. The chain is built from TRBV6-5 and TRBJ2-3, with D perhaps matching TRBD1 (6 bases). The clonotype comes from an adult in good health. The DNA of the CDR3 is TGTGCCAGCAGTTACTCGGGTCGGACAGCCACAGATACGCAGTATTTT. Translation gives CASSYSGRTATDTQYF.